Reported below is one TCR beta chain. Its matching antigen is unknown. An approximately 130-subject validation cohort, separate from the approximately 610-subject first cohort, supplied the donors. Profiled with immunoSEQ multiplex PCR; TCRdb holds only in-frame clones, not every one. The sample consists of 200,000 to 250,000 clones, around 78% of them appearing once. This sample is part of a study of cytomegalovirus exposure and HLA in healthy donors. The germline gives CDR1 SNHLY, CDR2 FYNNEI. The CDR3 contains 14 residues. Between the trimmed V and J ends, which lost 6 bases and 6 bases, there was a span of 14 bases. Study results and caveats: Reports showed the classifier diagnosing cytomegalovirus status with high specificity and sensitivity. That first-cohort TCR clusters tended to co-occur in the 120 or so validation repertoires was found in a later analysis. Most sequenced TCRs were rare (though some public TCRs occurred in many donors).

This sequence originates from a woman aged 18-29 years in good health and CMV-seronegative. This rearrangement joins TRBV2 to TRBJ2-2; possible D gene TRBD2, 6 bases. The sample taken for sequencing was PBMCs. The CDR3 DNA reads TGTGCCAGCAGGGAAAGACTAGTCCCCGGGGAGCTGTTTTTT. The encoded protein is CASRERLVPGELFF.